This T cell receptor (beta chain) was identified during a study of tumor-infiltrating lymphocytes in primary liver carcinoma (dated by TCRdb to 2017 to 2019). About the investigation overall: Surgical resection was performed in China between 2015 and March 2016 on about five patients with histopathologically diagnosed primary liver carcinoma. The five patients had tumors staged T1-T3 N0M0, with maximum diameters ranging from about 4 to 11 cm. A total of 35 specimens from 5 patients went through TCRbeta repertoire sequencing, namely 25 tumor regions, 5 adjacent noncancerous liver tissues and 5 peripheral blood samples. Technical replicate repertoires showed high reproducibility, with mean shared-clone rates around 0.91 and correlation coefficients above 0.98. The five patients, three men and two women aged 30 to 69 years, had hepatocellular carcinoma (four) or combined HCC and intrahepatic cholangiocarcinoma (one). For each liver tumor, the study sampled five regions along with adjacent normal tissue and blood, and applied TCRbeta repertoire sequencing, expression microarrays and whole-exome sequencing. Each sample produced about 3.65 to 7.13 million productive TCRbeta reads, and read depth showed no significant difference between tissue types.

TCRbeta-specific cDNA was reverse-transcribed from approximately 0.5 ug total RNA using a constant-region primer and ProtoScript II reverse transcriptase. The TCRbeta libraries were prepared through three rounds of nested multiplex PCR following a slightly modified ARM-PCR procedure. Multiplex TRBV1-TRBV30 forward primers and a Cbeta reverse primer were used in the first two PCR rounds, each of which was run for around 10 cycles. Sample barcodes and Illumina adapters were added in a final 25-cycle PCR with Deep VentR polymerase. Before sequencing, amplicons between 200 and 500 bp were purified from gel using a QIAquick gel extraction kit. An Illumina HiSeq 2500 was used to sequence the TCRbeta amplicons, generating 250-bp paired-end reads. From the authors' description of their analysis: Reads were quality-trimmed with Trimmomatic v0.33, and paired reads were merged with FLASH v1.2.11 to recover full CDR3 sequences. MiGEC v1.2.1b assigned V, D and J germline segments to the rearranged TCRbeta sequences. Clonotype statistics and Shannon-Wiener diversity indices were calculated with VDJtools v1.0.0. Except for diversity analysis, only the 250 most abundant clonotypes of each sample were used in subsequent analyses to reduce sampling bias. TCRdb trimmed the raw reads at Q25, called clones with MiXCR and kept productive beta chains. Rows are combined by CDR3 protein, so each entry shows the most common genes and DNA. These V and J calls derive from TCRdb rather than the authors' analysis. The sample yields around 330,000 distinct CDR3 sequences; more than 55% were counted once. Approximately 15% of the sample lies in the top ten.

The paper as a whole reports these results and caveats: Repertoire overlap was higher between tumor regions (mean around 35%) than tumor-adjacent (approximately 17%) or tumor-blood (roughly 14%) pairs, consistent with antigen-driven expansion. A significantly larger repertoire fraction was made up by the top 250 clones in tumors than in blood (p = 0.039). Comparison of CD4+ and CD8+ T cell repertoires was precluded by the use of bulk unsorted samples. The study included only four to six patients, and the authors note findings should be validated in a larger study. Because only the TCR beta chain was sequenced and unpaired alpha chains were not captured, true repertoire diversity is likely underestimated.

Blood RNA was extracted from unsorted whole blood using TRIzol reagent, and germline DNA was obtained with the DNeasy Blood & Tissue kit. Chronic HBV infection was present in the patients, and the patients were treatment-naive at sampling. Before surgery, approximately 4.3 milliliters of peripheral blood were drawn into K2EDTA tubes. Including cysteine and phenylalanine, the CDR3 has 15 amino acids. The only DNA kept is the CDR3, 45 bases in frame from the first base. Trimming costs V 3 bases and J 9 bases, and their ends lie 18 bases apart. Via the germline V gene, CDR1 is MDHEN and CDR2 SYDVKM. Concerning this clonotype itself: Its antigen has not been determined. No qualities accompany the bases; no much larger clone lies one base away.

Sequencing input: peripheral blood. The rearranged chain carries TRBV28 and TRBJ2-1; the D match is possibly TRBD1 or TRBD2, with 7 bases aligned in each. The receptor's source is a woman aged 25 to 39 with primary liver carcinoma and hepatitis B virus infection. The CDR3 protein sequence reads: CASSLARSGTVEQFF. The sequenced DNA is TGTGCCAGCAGTTTGGCTCGCAGCGGGACAGTTGAGCAGTTCTTC.